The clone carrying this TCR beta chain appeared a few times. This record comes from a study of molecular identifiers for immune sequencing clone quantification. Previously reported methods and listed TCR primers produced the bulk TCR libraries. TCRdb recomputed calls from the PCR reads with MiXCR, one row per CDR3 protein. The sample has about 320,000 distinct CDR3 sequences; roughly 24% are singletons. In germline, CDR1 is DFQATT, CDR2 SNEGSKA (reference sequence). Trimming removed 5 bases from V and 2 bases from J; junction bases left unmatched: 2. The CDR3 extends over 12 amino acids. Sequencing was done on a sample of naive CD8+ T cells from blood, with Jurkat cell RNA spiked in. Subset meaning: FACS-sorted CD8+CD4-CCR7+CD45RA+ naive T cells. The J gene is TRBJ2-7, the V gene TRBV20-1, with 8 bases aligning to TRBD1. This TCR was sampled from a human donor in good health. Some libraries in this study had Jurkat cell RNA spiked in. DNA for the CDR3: TGCAGTGCTGCGGACAGGGCCTACGAGCAGTACTTC. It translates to CSAADRAYEQYF.